The clone carrying this T cell receptor (beta chain) occurred many times. The antigen is unknown. The entry originates in a study of prognosis after radiotherapy for stage I lung cancer. Study details: Aged roughly 50 to 85 years, with a median of approximately 78 years, the patients were roughly 14 men and roughly six women. After radiotherapy, some 16 showed no significant progression while four developed distant metastases (median roughly 7 months). Whole-study results and caveats: Median unique TCR clone counts of roughly 9,300 versus 7,200 showed a fall after stereotactic body radiation therapy.

The CDR3 runs to 17 residues. Germline loops: CDR1 MNHNS, CDR2 SASEGT. Trimming took 2 bases from V and 2 from J, leaving 19 bases between them. Genomic DNA provided the template from which TCR beta CDR3 was amplified by two-round multiplex PCR. Gene-specific primers for each TRBV and TRBJ gene drove first-round PCR. One entry per CDR3 protein results from TCRdb running MiXCR on the multiplex PCR reads. Seen here are about 14,000 distinct CDR3 sequences, approximately 30% observed once, and the top ten hold about 27%. The source material was PBMCs, sampled before or after stereotactic body radiation therapy (not recorded which). This clonotype originated in a donor of 50 years or more with non-small cell lung cancer. V and J are TRBV6-1 and TRBJ2-7; D unresolved. The CDR3 DNA reads TGTGCCAGCAGTGAATTGTTAGTGGGTGGATTTACCTACGAGCAGTACTTC. Protein sequence: CASSELLVGGFTYEQYF.